This record looks at one TCR beta chain sequence and its context. Its antigen is unidentified. Data came from immunoSEQ multiplex PCR; TCRdb stores just in-frame clones and leaves some out. The repertoire includes 120,000 to 150,000 clones, about 91% of them detected once, and under 5% sits in the top ten. The study drew the donors from its approximately 130-subject validation cohort, separate from the roughly 670-subject first cohort. These data belong to a study of cytomegalovirus exposure and HLA in healthy donors. General study results and limits: Reports described diagnosis of cytomegalovirus status by the classifier as highly specific and sensitive. In vitro confirmation showed three CMV-associated chains to be CMV antigen specific.

This CDR3 spans 14 amino acids. Trimming shortened V by 7 bases and J by 0 bases, and 12 bases separated the two germline ends. CDR1 and CDR2 (germline): SGHAT, FQNNGV. V and J are TRBV11-2 and TRBJ1-2; no firm D call. Source material: PBMCs. The TCR sequence derives from a man between 18 and 29 years old in good health and CMV-seropositive. CDR3 loop: CASTHFEANYGYTF. The CDR3 DNA sequence: TGTGCCAGCACCCATTTTGAGGCTAACTATGGCTACACCTTC.